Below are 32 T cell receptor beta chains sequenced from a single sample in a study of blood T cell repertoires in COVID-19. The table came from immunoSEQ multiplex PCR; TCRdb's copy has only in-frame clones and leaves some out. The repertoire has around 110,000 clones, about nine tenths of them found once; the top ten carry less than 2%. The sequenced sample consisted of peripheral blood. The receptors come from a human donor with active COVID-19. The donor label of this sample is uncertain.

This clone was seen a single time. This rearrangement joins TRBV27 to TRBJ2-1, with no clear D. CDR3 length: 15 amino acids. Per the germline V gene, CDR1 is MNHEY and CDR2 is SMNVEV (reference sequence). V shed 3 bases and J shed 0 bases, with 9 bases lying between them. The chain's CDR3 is CASSFLSGSYNEQFF. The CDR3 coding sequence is TGTGCCAGCAGTTTTCTCTCAGGCTCCTACAATGAGCAGTTCTTC.

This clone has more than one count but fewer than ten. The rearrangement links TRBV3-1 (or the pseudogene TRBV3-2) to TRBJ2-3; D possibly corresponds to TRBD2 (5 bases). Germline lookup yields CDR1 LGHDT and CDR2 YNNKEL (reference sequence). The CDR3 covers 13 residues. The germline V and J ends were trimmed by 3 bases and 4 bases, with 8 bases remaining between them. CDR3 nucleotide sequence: TGTGCCAGCAGCCAGAGAGGGCCAGATACGCAGTATTTT. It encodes CASSQRGPDTQYF.

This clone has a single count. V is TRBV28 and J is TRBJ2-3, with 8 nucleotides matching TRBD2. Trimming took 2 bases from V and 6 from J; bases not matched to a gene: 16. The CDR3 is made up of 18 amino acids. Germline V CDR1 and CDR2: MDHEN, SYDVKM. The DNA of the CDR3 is TGTGCCAGCAGTTTACCCCGGGGGCTAGCGGGTCACAGTGATACGCAGTATTTT. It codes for CASSLPRGLAGHSDTQYF.

The CDR3 here is CATMRDRGRADTQYF. In DNA, the CDR3 is TGTGCCACCATGAGGGACAGGGGGCGGGCAGATACGCAGTATTTT. The chain is built from TRBV15 and TRBJ2-3, with 12 bases aligning to TRBD1. The CDR3 consists of 15 residues. Germline values: CDR1 LNHNV, CDR2 YYDKDF (reference sequence). V was pared by 7 bases and J by 4 bases, with 6 bases of the junction left unmatched.

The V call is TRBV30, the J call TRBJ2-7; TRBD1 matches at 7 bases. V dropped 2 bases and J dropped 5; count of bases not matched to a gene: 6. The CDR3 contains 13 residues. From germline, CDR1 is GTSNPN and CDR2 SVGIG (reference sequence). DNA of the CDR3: TGTGCCTGGAGTTCGGGACAGAGGGACGAGCAGTACTTC. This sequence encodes CAWSSGQRDEQYF.

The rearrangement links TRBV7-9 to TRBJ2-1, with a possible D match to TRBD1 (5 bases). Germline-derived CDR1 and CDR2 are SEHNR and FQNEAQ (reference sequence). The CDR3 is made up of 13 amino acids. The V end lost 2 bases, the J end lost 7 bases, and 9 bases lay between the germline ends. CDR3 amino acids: CASSLPGINEQFF. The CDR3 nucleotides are TGTGCCAGCAGCTTACCAGGGATTAATGAGCAGTTCTTC.

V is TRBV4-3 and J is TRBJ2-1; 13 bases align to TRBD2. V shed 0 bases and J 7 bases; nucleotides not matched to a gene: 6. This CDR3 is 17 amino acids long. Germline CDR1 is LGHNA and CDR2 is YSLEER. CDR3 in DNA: TGCGCCAGCAGCCAAGAGTTACTAGCGGGGGGGGCTAATGAGCAGTTCTTC. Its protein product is CASSQELLAGGANEQFF.

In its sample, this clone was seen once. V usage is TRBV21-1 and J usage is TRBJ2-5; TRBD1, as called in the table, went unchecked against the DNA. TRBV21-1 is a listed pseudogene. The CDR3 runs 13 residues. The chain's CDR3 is CASSRGEVETQYF. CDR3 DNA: TGTGCCAGCAGCAGGGGCGAGGTCGAAACCCAGTACTTC.

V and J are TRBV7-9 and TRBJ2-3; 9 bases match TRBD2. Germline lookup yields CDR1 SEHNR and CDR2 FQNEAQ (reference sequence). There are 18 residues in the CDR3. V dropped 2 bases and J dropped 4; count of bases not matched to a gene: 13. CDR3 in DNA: TGTGCCAGCAGCTTACGGAGGGTAGCGGGGGAAAGGGCAGATACGCAGTATTTT. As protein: CASSLRRVAGERADTQYF.

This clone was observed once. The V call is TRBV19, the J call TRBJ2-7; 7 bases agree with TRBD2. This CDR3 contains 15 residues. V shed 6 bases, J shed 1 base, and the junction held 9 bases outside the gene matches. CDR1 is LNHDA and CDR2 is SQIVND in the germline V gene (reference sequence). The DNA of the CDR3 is TGTGCCAGTAGCCTACGATGGACTAGGTCCTACGAGCAGTACTTC. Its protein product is CASSLRWTRSYEQYF.

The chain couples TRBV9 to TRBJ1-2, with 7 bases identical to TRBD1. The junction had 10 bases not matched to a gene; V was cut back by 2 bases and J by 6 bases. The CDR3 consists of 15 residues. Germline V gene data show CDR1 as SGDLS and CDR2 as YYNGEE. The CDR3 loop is CASSVETGTFDGYTF. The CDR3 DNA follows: TGTGCCAGCAGCGTTGAGACAGGGACTTTTGATGGCTACACCTTC.

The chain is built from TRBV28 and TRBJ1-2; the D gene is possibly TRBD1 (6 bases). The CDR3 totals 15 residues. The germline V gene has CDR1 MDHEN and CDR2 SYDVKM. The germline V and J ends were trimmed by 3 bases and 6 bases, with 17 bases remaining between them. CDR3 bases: TGTGCCAGCAGTTTCGCACAGGGTAAGATACATGGCTACACCTTC. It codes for CASSFAQGKIHGYTF.

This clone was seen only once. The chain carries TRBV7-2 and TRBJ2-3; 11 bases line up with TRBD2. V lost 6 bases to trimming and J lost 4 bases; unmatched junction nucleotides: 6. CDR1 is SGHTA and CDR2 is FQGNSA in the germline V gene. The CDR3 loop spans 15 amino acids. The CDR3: CASRDSGGASDTQYF. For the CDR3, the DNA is TGTGCCAGCAGAGATAGCGGGGGGGCCTCAGATACGCAGTATTTT.

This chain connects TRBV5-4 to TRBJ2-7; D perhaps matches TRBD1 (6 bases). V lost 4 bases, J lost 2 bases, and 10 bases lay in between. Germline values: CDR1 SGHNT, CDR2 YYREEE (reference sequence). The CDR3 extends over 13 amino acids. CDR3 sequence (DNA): TGTGCCAGCAGCACAGGGATTACCTACGAGCAGTACTTC. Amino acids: CASSTGITYEQYF.

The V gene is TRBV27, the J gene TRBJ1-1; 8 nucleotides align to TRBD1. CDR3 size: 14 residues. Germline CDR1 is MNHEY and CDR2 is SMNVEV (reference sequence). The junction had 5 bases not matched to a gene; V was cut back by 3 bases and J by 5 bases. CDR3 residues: CASSFYGQGTEAFF. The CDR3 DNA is TGTGCCAGCAGTTTTTATGGACAGGGAACTGAAGCTTTCTTT.

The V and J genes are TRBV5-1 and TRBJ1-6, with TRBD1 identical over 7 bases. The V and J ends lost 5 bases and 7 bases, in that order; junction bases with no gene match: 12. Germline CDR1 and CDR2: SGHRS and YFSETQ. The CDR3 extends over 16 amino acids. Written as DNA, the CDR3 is TGCGCCAGCAGTTTATACGCCGGGACAGCCAATTCACCCCTCCACTTT. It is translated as CASSLYAGTANSPLHF.

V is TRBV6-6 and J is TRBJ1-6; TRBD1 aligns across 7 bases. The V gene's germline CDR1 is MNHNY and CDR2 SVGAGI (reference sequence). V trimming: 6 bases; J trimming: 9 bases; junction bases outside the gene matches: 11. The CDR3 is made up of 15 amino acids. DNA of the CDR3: TGTGCCAGCAGGCCCCGACAGGGCGTTTTTTCACCCCTCCACTTT. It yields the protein CASRPRQGVFSPLHF.

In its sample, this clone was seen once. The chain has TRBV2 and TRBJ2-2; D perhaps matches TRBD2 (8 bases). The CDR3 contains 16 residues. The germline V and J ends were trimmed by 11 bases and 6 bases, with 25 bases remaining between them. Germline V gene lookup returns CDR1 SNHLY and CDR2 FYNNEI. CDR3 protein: CAPQGVRGGMAGELFF. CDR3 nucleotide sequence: TGTGCCCCCCAGGGGGTTCGGGGGGGCATGGCCGGGGAGCTGTTTTTT.

The CDR3, as DNA: TGTGCCAGCAGTTTACGGGGGGCCTCCAATGAGCAGTTCTTC. This gives the protein CASSLRGASNEQFF. V gene TRBV27 combines with J gene TRBJ2-1; TRBD2 is a possible D gene (7 bases). Per germline, CDR1 MNHEY and CDR2 SMNVEV (reference sequence). The CDR3 loop spans 14 amino acids. The germline V and J ends were trimmed by 2 bases and 6 bases, with 11 bases remaining between them.

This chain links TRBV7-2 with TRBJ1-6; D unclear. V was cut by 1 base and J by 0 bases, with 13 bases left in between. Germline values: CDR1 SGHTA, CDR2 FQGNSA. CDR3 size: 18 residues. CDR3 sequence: CASSLVQLGSSYNSPLHF. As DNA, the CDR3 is TGTGCCAGCAGCTTAGTGCAGTTGGGGAGCTCCTATAATTCACCCCTCCACTTT.

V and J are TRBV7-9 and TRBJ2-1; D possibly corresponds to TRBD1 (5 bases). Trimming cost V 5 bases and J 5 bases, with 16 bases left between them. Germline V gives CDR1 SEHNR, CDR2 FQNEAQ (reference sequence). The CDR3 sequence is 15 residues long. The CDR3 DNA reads TGTGCCAGCAGCCCCTCGGGTTGGGGCAACAATGAGCAGTTCTTC. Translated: CASSPSGWGNNEQFF.

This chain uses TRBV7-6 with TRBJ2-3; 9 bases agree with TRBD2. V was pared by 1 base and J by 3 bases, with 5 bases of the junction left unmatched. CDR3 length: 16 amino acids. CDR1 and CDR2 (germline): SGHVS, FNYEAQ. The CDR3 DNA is TGTGCCAGCAGCTTAGGTCCAGCGGGGGGAACAGATACGCAGTATTTT. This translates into CASSLGPAGGTDTQYF. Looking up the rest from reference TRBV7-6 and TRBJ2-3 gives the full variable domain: GAGVSQSPRYKVTKRGQDVALRCDPISGHVSLYWYRQALGQGPEFLTYFNYEAQQDKSGLPNDRFSAERPEGSISTLTIQRTEQRDSAMYRCASSLGPAGGTDTQYFGPGTRLTVL.

The CDR3 region is CASEAGAGNTIYF. The CDR3 DNA reads as TGTGCCAGCGAGGCAGGGGCTGGAAACACCATATATTTT. This sequence joins TRBV2 and TRBJ1-3; maybe TRBD1 (6 bases). The CDR3 runs to 13 residues. Per germline, CDR1 SNHLY and CDR2 FYNNEI. Trimming took 8 bases from V and 2 from J, leaving 10 bases between them.

The CDR3 protein is CASSLGLANTGELFF. CDR3 DNA sequence: TGTGCCAGCAGTTTGGGACTAGCGAACACCGGGGAGCTGTTTTTT. The V gene is TRBV6-5, the J gene TRBJ2-2; 8 nucleotides line up with TRBD2. The CDR3 is 15 residues long. Germline CDR1 reads MNHEY; CDR2 reads SVGAGI. J lost 0 bases, V lost 4 bases, and 1 base had no gene match.

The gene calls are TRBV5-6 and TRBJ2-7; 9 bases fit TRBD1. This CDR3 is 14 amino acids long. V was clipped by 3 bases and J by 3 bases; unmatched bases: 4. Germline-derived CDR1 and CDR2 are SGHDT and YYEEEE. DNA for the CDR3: TGTGCCAGCAGCTGGGGACAGGGAGGCTACGAGCAGTACTTC. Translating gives CASSWGQGGYEQYF.

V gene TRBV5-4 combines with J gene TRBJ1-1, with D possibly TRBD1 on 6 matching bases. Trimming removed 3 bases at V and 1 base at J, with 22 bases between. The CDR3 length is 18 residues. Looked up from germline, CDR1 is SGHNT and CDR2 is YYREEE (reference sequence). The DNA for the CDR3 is TGTGCCAGCAGCTACACAGGGCCCCTGGTAAATGCGAACACTGAAGCTTTCTTT. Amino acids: CASSYTGPLVNANTEAFF.

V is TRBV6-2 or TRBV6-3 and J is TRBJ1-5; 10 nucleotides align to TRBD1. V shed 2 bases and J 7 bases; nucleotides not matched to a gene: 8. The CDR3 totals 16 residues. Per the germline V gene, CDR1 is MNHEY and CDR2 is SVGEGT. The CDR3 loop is CASSYPGTGERQPQHF. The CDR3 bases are TGTGCCAGCAGTTACCCCGGGACAGGGGAAAGGCAGCCCCAGCATTTT.

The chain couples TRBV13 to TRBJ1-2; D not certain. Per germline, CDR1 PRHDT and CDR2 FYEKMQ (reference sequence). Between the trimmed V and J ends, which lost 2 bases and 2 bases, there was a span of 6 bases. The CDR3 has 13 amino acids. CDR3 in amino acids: CASSLSRNYGYTF. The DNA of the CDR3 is TGTGCCAGCAGCTTATCCAGAAACTATGGCTACACCTTC. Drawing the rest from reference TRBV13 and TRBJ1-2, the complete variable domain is AAGVIQSPRHLIKEKRETATLKCYPIPRHDTVYWYQQGPGQDPQFLISFYEKMQSDKGSIPDRFSAQQFSDYHSELNMSSLELGDSALYFCASSLSRNYGYTFGSGTRLTVV.

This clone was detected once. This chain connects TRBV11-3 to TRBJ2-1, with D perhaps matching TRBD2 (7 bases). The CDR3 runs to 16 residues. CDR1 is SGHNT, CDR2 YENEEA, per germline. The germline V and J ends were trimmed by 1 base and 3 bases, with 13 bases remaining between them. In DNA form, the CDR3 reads TGTGCCAGCAGCTTAGCGGGGGGACACGGCTACAATGAGCAGTTCTTC. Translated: CASSLAGGHGYNEQFF.

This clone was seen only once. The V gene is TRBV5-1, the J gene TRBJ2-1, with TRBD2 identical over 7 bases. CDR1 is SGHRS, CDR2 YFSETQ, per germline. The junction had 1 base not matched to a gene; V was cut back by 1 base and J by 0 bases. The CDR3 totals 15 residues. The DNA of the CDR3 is TGCGCCAGCAGCTTGTGGGGGGGCTCCTACAATGAGCAGTTCTTC. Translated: CASSLWGGSYNEQFF.

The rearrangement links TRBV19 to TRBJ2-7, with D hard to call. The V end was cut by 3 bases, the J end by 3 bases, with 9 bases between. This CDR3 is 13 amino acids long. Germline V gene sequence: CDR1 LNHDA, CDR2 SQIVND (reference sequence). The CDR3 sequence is CASSINLSYEQYF. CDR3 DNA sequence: TGTGCCAGTAGTATTAATCTCAGCTACGAGCAGTACTTC.

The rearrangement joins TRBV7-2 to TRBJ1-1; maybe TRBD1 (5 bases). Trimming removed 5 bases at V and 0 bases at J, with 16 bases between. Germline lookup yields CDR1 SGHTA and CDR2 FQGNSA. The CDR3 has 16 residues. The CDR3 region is CASSLDSSGVNTEAFF. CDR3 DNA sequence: TGTGCCAGCAGCCTAGATAGCTCGGGGGTGAACACTGAAGCTTTCTTT.